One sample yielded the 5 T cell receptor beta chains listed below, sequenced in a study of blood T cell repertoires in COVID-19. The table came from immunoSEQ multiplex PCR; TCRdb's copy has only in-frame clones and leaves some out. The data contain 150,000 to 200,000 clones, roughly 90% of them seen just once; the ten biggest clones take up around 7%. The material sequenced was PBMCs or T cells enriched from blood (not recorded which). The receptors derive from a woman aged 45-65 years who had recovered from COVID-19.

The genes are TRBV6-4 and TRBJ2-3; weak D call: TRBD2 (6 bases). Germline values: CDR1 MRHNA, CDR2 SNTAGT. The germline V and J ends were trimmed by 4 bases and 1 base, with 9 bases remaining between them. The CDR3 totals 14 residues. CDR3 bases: TGTGCCAGCAGTGTCCAGCGGGGCACAGATACGCAGTATTTT. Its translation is CASSVQRGTDTQYF.

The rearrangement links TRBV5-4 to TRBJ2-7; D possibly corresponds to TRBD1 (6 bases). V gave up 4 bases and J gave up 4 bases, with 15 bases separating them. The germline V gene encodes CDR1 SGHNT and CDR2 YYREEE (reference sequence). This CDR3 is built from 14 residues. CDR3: CASSPVGGAYEQYF. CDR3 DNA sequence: TGTGCCAGCAGCCCCGTTGGGGGCGCTTACGAGCAGTACTTC.

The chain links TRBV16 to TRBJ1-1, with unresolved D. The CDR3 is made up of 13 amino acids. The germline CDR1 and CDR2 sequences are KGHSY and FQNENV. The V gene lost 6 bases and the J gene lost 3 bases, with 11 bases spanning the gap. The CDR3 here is CASSPLSYTEAFF. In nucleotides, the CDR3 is TGTGCCAGCAGTCCTCTATCCTACACTGAAGCTTTCTTT.

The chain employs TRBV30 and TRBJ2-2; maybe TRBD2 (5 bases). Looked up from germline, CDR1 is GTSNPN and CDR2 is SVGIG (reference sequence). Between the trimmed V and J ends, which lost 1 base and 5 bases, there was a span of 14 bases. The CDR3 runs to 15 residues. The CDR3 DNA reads TGTGCCTGGAGTGGGACTCCCGGCTGGACCGGGGAGCTGTTTTTT. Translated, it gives CAWSGTPGWTGELFF.

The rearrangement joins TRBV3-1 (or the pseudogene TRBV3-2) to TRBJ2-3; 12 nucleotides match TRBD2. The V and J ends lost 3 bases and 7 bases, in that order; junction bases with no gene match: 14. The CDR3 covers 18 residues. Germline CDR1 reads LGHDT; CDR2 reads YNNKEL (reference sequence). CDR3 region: CASSQLLAGGPSGNTQYF. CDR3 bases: TGTGCCAGCAGCCAGCTACTAGCGGGAGGCCCCTCCGGGAATACGCAGTATTTT.